This T cell receptor beta chain was retrieved from a study of blood T cell repertoires in COVID-19. Study in general: The origin of the acute and convalescent COVID-19 samples was the United States, Italy and Spain. The cDNA or gDNA used as material had been derived from T cells, B-cell-depleted T cells, or PBMCs.

As processed by the authors: Scientists estimated how many nucleated cells there were by amplifying reference gene primers. Clones were read by immunoSEQ multiplex PCR, and TCRdb kept only the in-frame ones, dropping some. That table supplies the V and J calls and clone size; D and trimming were determined from the DNA. Found here are 250,000 to 350,000 clones, roughly 90% of them singletons; the top ten hold around an eighth. V dropped 4 bases and J dropped 5; count of bases not matched to a gene: 10. The germline gives CDR1 SGHNT, CDR2 YYREEE (reference sequence). The CDR3 length is 15 residues. This receptor was identified in a woman between 55 and 75 years old with acute or convalescent COVID-19. The sequenced sample consisted of peripheral blood. V usage is TRBV5-4 and J usage is TRBJ1-2, with 8 bases aligning to TRBD1. CDR3 in DNA: TGTGCCAGCAGCCCCCGGACAGGGTCTAGATATGGCTACACCTTC. Translating it yields CASSPRTGSRYGYTF.